This entry features one T cell receptor (beta chain) sequence. Its antigen is unknown. Germline CDR1 MNHEY, CDR2 SVGAGI. CDR3 size: 14 residues. Trimming removed 7 bases at V and 4 bases at J, with 16 bases between. This entry belongs to a study of cytomegalovirus exposure and HLA in healthy donors. Study-wide results and caveats: In vitro data verified a few CMV-associated chains as specific for CMV antigens. Based on reports, TCR beta sequences accurately predicted HLA-A and HLA-B alleles for most subjects. The productive fraction for most TCR beta V segments was about 87% or about 30% in an earlier analysis. According to a later analysis, donors in an Asian-associated ancestry cluster reportedly had fewer N-insertions than the approximately 730-donor mean.

The PCR made use of 60 Vbeta and 13 Jbeta primers. Only in-frame clones appear in the TCRdb table, and some are missing; sequencing was by immunoSEQ multiplex PCR. The sample has around 140,000 clones, about 77% seen once. Sequenced input: PBMCs. This TCR derives from a woman between 40 and 55 years old in good health and CMV-seronegative. The chain links TRBV6-5 to TRBJ1-2; tentatively, D is TRBD1 (5 bases). CDR3 region: CASTRQPLGYGYTF. The CDR3 DNA follows: TGTGCCAGCACTAGACAGCCCCTCGGCTATGGCTACACCTTC.